This T cell receptor (beta chain) was observed in a study of tumor and adjacent non-tumor tissue in lung cancer. This clonotype was counted once. Per the germline V gene, CDR1 is MGHRA and CDR2 is YSYEKL. The CDR3 totals 16 residues. J was trimmed by 12 bases and V by 5 bases; bases with no gene match: 13. This sample's RNA came from whole unsorted tissue. The library came from three nested PCR rounds adapted from ARM-PCR protocols. Via MiXCR, TCRdb re-called the multiplex PCR reads, giving one row per CDR3 protein. The sample has more than 90,000 distinct CDR3 sequences, 67% seen once. The rearrangement joins TRBV4-1 to TRBJ2-2; 12 bases fit TRBD2. The sequenced sample consisted of lung tumor tissue. This receptor was obtained from a man aged 55-75 years with non-small cell lung cancer. The CDR3 sequence: CASSRLAGDDTGKLFF. The CDR3 coding sequence is TGCGCCAGCAGCAGACTAGCGGGAGATGACACTGGGAAGCTGTTTTTT.